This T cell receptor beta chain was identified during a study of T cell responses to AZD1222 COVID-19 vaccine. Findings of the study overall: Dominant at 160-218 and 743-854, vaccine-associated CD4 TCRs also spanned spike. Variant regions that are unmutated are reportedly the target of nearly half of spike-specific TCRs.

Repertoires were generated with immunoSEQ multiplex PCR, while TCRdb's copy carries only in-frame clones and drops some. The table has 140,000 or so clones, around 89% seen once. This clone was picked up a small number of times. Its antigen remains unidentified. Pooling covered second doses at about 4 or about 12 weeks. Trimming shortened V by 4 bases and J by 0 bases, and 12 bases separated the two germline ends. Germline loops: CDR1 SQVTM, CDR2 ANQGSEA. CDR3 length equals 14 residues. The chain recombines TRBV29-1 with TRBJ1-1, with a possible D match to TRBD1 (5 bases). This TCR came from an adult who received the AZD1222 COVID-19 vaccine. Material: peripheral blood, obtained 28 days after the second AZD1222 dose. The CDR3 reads CSVAPRGMNTEAFF. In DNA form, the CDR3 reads TGCAGCGTTGCCCCTAGGGGTATGAACACTGAAGCTTTCTTT.